This TCR beta chain is from a study of blood T cell repertoires in COVID-19. The V end lost 3 bases, the J end lost 6 bases, and 13 bases lay between the germline ends. The CDR3 loop spans 13 amino acids. The germline CDR1 and CDR2 sequences are SGHNT and YYREEE (reference sequence). Sequenced by immunoSEQ multiplex PCR; TCRdb stores in-frame clones only, minus some. The data show over 200,000 clones, 87% seen once. The recovered donors of Cohort 3 showed two negative PCRs, clearance, or symptom resolution. The source material was PBMCs or T cells enriched from blood (not recorded which). The receptor was derived from a man aged 25-40 years who had recovered from COVID-19. This rearrangement joins TRBV5-4 to TRBJ2-7, with unresolved D. The CDR3 bases are TGTGCCAGCAGCTCCGACACGCAGACCGAGCAGTACTTC. Protein product: CASSSDTQTEQYF.